Listed below are T cell receptor beta chains from one sample, sequenced in a study of T cell responses to AZD1222 COVID-19 vaccine. Method: immunoSEQ multiplex PCR; TCRdb's copy keeps in-frame clones and lacks some. In the table there are approximately 100,000 clones, 80% to 95% of which are singletons. The specimen was peripheral blood, collected on day 0 of AZD1222 vaccination. These receptors all come from an adult in good health. CDR3s include the opening cysteine and the closing phenylalanine or tryptophan. The D gene is left open where the match is weak. Clone size appears in some rows only: once, few, many, or a class for an expanded clone.

TRBJ1-1	TRBD1	NA	TRBV28	CASSPPTTGSLTFF	TGTGCCAGCAGTCCTCCAACGACAGGGAGTTTGACTTTCTTT
TRBJ1-1	NA	NA	TRBV7-9	CASRPDPVGTEAFF	TGTGCCAGCAGACCGGACCCCGTGGGCACTGAAGCTTTCTTT
TRBJ2-1	TRBD1	NA	TRBV9	CASSAGQGAGEQFF	TGTGCCAGCAGCGCGGGACAGGGGGCTGGTGAGCAGTTCTTC
TRBJ1-1	TRBD1	NA	TRBV5-1	CASSGPRGSTEAFF	TGCGCCAGCAGCGGCCCCAGGGGGAGTACTGAAGCTTTCTTT
TRBJ2-6	NA	NA	TRBV27	CASSSPYSGANVLTF	TGTGCCAGCAGTTCCCCGTACTCTGGGGCCAACGTCCTGACTTTC
TRBJ1-1	NA	NA	TRBV11-3	CASSSDPGGTEAFF	TGTGCCAGCAGCTCCGACCCGGGGGGGACTGAAGCTTTCTTT
TRBJ1-2	TRBD1	NA	TRBV30	CAWSLTGANYGYTF	TGTGCCTGGAGTCTGACAGGGGCGAACTATGGCTACACCTTC
TRBJ2-1	TRBD2	NA	TRBV7-3	CASSPWGGTSSYNEQFF	TGTGCCAGCAGCCCCTGGGGGGGTACGAGCTCCTACAATGAGCAGTTCTTC
TRBJ2-5	NA	NA	TRBV5-6	CASSLESRGETQYF	TGTGCCAGCAGCTTGGAGAGCAGGGGAGAGACCCAGTACTTC
TRBJ1-5	TRBD1	NA	TRBV18	CASSRETGGSQPQHF	TGTGCCAGCTCTCGAGAAACAGGGGGCTCGCAGCCCCAGCATTTT
TRBJ2-2	TRBD2	NA	TRBV4-2	CASSQDLASGSPGELFF	TGTGCCAGCAGCCAAGATTTGGCTAGCGGGAGCCCCGGGGAGCTGTTTTTT
TRBJ1-5	TRBD1	NA	TRBV28	CASSYTGAQHF	TGTGCCAGCAGTTATACAGGGGCCCAGCATTTT
TRBJ2-6	TRBD2	NA	TRBV4-2	CASSAGTTSSGANVLTF	TGTGCCAGCAGCGCCGGGACTACCAGCTCTGGGGCCAACGTCCTGACTTTC
TRBJ1-5	NA	NA	TRBV6-5	CASSTTKGDQPQHF	TGTGCCAGCAGTACCACAAAGGGGGATCAGCCCCAGCATTTT
TRBJ2-1	TRBD2	once	TRBV2	CASREAGGPSEQFF	TGTGCCAGCAGGGAAGCGGGAGGGCCGAGTGAGCAGTTCTTC
TRBJ1-4	NA	NA	TRBV5-5	CASSLGLGHPEKLFF	TGTGCCAGCAGCTTGGGTCTAGGGCACCCTGAAAAACTGTTTTTT
TRBJ1-5	TRBD1	NA	TRBV24-1	CATSESGTAGQPQHF	TGTGCCACCAGTGAGTCCGGGACAGCGGGACAGCCCCAGCATTTT
TRBJ2-7	TRBD1	once	TRBV4-2	CASSQDLQGLSYEQYF	TGTGCCAGCAGCCAAGATTTACAGGGGCTCTCCTACGAGCAGTACTTC
TRBJ2-7	NA	NA	TRBV7-6	CASSSLQGIGYEQYF	TGTGCCAGCAGCTCCTTACAGGGTATCGGCTACGAGCAGTACTTC
TRBJ1-2	NA	NA	TRBV27	CASSSVQPGTYGYTF	TGTGCCAGCAGTTCCGTGCAGCCGGGGACCTATGGCTACACCTTC
TRBJ2-7	NA	NA	TRBV20-1	CSASRGLTYEQYF	TGCAGTGCTAGTCGGGGACTTACCTACGAGCAGTACTTC
TRBJ1-4	NA	NA	TRBV6-5	CASRVTGTEKLFF	TGTGCCAGCCGAGTCACAGGGACTGAAAAACTGTTTTTT
TRBJ2-7	TRBD1	NA	TRBV2	CASSPRGLVGPSYEQYF	TGTGCCAGCAGTCCCAGGGGGTTGGTCGGTCCCTCCTACGAGCAGTACTTC
TRBJ2-3	TRBD2	NA	TRBV4-2	CASSQELAGVSTDTQYF	TGTGCCAGCAGCCAAGAACTAGCGGGAGTGAGCACAGATACGCAGTATTTT
TRBJ2-7	TRBD1	NA	TRBV28	CASRTPGQSSYEQYF	TGTGCCAGCAGGACACCGGGACAGTCCTCCTACGAGCAGTACTTC
TRBJ2-3	TRBD2	NA	TRBV7-9	CASSLRTSGRATDTQYF	TGTGCCAGCAGCTTACGGACTAGCGGGAGGGCAACAGATACGCAGTATTTT
TRBJ1-2	NA	NA	TRBV7-2	CASSLREGPNYGYTF	TGTGCCAGCAGCTTAAGGGAGGGGCCTAACTATGGCTACACCTTC
TRBJ2-7	TRBD2	NA	TRBV4-2	CASSQEVVAGGPDEQYF	TGTGCCAGCAGCCAAGAGGTTGTAGCGGGAGGGCCGGACGAGCAGTACTTC
TRBJ2-2	NA	NA	TRBV4-3	CASSAGQNTGELFF	TGCGCCAGCAGCGCGGGGCAGAACACCGGGGAGCTGTTTTTT
TRBJ1-5	NA	NA	TRBV21-1	CASSNTWTGDIQPQHF	TGTGCCAGCAGCAATACCTGGACAGGGGATATTCAGCCCCAGCATTTT
TRBJ1-1	TRBD1	NA	TRBV29-1	CSVDFSGGGTEAFF	TGCAGCGTTGACTTTTCAGGGGGAGGCACTGAAGCTTTCTTT
TRBJ1-4	NA	NA	TRBV15	CATSILPRGRFGEKLFF	TGTGCCACCAGCATCCTTCCAAGGGGGAGGTTCGGTGAAAAACTGTTTTTT
TRBJ1-1	NA	once	TRBV15	CATSRDRAGQNTEAFF	TGTGCCACCAGCAGAGATCGCGCAGGGCAGAACACTGAAGCTTTCTTT
TRBJ1-4	TRBD1	NA	TRBV5-6	CASSLGLGQGSGKLFF	TGTGCCAGCAGCTTGGGTTTGGGACAGGGGAGTGGAAAACTGTTTTTT
TRBJ2-1	NA	NA	TRBV7-2	CASSFRTSNEQFF	TGTGCCAGCAGCTTTCGGACGAGCAATGAGCAGTTCTTC
TRBJ1-6	NA	NA	TRBV7-6	CASSFDTTNSPLHF	TGTGCCAGCAGCTTTGACACCACGAATTCACCCCTCCACTTT
TRBJ2-1	NA	NA	TRBV19	CASSIAGTPRNEQFF	TGTGCCAGTAGTATAGCCGGGACCCCCCGGAATGAGCAGTTCTTC
TRBJ2-5	TRBD2	NA	TRBV11-2	CASSFSGRKETQYF	TGTGCCAGCAGCTTCAGCGGGAGGAAAGAGACCCAGTACTTC
TRBJ2-5	NA	few	TRBV11-1	CASSSEGSSRETQYF	TGTGCCAGCAGCTCCGAGGGTTCTAGCAGAGAGACCCAGTACTTC
TRBJ1-2	NA	NA	TRBV30	CAQWWRDGGYTF	TGTGCCCAGTGGTGGAGGGATGGCGGCTACACCTTC
TRBJ1-2	TRBD1	NA	TRBV27	CASKGLTGDNYGYTF	TGTGCCAGCAAGGGCTTGACAGGGGATAACTATGGCTACACCTTC
TRBJ1-1	NA	NA	TRBV28	CATLEALNTEAFF	TGTGCCACCCTGGAGGCCCTGAACACTGAAGCTTTCTTT
TRBJ1-1	NA	NA	TRBV4-2	CASSHPLGGNTEAFF	TGTGCCAGCAGCCACCCACTGGGGGGGAACACTGAAGCTTTCTTT
TRBJ2-4	NA	NA	TRBV4-3	CASSQESGPIHIQYF	TGCGCCAGCAGCCAAGAATCAGGGCCAATACACATTCAGTACTTC
TRBJ2-1	TRBD2	medium-sized	TRBV12-3/TRBV12-4	CASIWGLGNEQFF	TGTGCCAGCATCTGGGGACTAGGAAATGAGCAGTTCTTC
TRBJ2-5	NA	NA	TRBV18	CASSPPTPTVTQYF	TGTGCCAGCTCACCACCGACTCCCACGGTTACCCAGTACTTC
TRBJ2-3	TRBD1	NA	TRBV7-2	CASSLTGVTDTQYF	TGTGCCAGCAGCTTGACAGGGGTTACAGATACGCAGTATTTT
TRBJ1-5	NA	NA	TRBV7-9	CASSGDKASQPQHF	TGTGCCAGCAGCGGGGACAAGGCAAGTCAGCCCCAGCATTTT
TRBJ2-1	NA	NA	TRBV11-3	CASSGGWESSYNEQFF	TGTGCCAGCAGCGGGGGGTGGGAAAGCTCCTACAATGAGCAGTTCTTC
TRBJ1-6	NA	NA	TRBV6-4	CASSYYGQNSPLHF	TGTGCCAGCAGCTACTATGGACAGAATTCACCCCTCCACTTT
TRBJ1-2	NA	NA	TRBV4-1	CASSQDLPPLGYGYTF	TGCGCCAGCAGCCAAGATCTTCCGCCTCTAGGCTATGGCTACACCTTC
TRBJ1-5	NA	NA	TRBV28	CASSLGQQPQHF	TGTGCCAGCAGTTTAGGTCAACAGCCCCAGCATTTT
TRBJ2-2	TRBD2	NA	TRBV19	CASCRAGGTGELFF	TGTGCCAGTTGCAGAGCGGGAGGCACCGGGGAGCTGTTTTTT